These 14 T cell receptor beta chains came from one sample sequenced in a study of blood T cell repertoires in COVID-19 (TCRdb year 2020). The library was prepared using the immunoSEQ multiplex PCR assay. TCRdb took over this immuneACCESS table, retaining in-frame rearrangements with V and J assigned. Such tables are incomplete; in checked studies, under half of the missing clones stem from an unresolved V gene, and the remainder is unexplained. The sample includes about 150,000 clones, with 70% to 85% observed a single time. 9.8% of the sample goes to the ten largest clones. Input material: peripheral blood. The receptor source for this set is a woman in her forties or fifties with acute or convalescent COVID-19.

This sequence joins TRBV7-2 and TRBJ1-2; D call uncertain. The CDR3 has 12 amino acids. Germline lookup yields CDR1 SGHTA and CDR2 FQGNSA. Trimming took off 5 bases at V and 0 bases at J, with 4 bases between the two ends. The CDR3, as DNA: TGTGCCAGCAGCCAGGCTAACTATGGCTACACCTTC. Its translation is CASSQANYGYTF.

The chain has TRBV7-2 and TRBJ2-7, with D possibly being TRBD1 (5 bases). This CDR3 spans 13 amino acids. Trimming left V 3 bases short and J 3 bases short, with 9 bases between. Germline V gene data show CDR1 as SGHTA and CDR2 as FQGNSA. CDR3 nucleotide sequence: TGTGCCAGCAGCTTGGCAGACAGCTACGAGCAGTACTTC. Translating gives CASSLADSYEQYF.

The rearrangement joins TRBV7-2 to TRBJ2-7; the match to TRBD2 covers 10 bases. The CDR3 totals 15 residues. CDR1 and CDR2 (germline): SGHTA, FQGNSA. With 5 bases clipped from V and 2 bases from J, the junction kept 6 bases outside the gene matches. The DNA for the CDR3 is TGTGCCAGCAGCCTTCCTAGCGGGAGAGCCTACGAGCAGTACTTC. Amino acids: CASSLPSGRAYEQYF.

V gene TRBV4-3 combines with J gene TRBJ1-2, with D possibly being TRBD1 (5 bases). CDR3 length: 15 residues. Germline loops: CDR1 LGHNA, CDR2 YSLEER. V was cut by 0 bases and J by 3 bases, with 11 bases left in between. This CDR3 reads CASSQDSLGDYGYTF. In nucleotides, the CDR3 is TGCGCCAGCAGCCAAGATAGCTTAGGGGACTATGGCTACACCTTC.

The V and J genes are TRBV6-2 or TRBV6-3 and TRBJ1-1; D call uncertain. Trimming pared 2 bases from V and 5 bases from J, leaving 18 bases between. Germline CDR1 reads MNHEY; CDR2 reads SVGEGT. The CDR3 contains 16 residues. CDR3 amino acids: CASSYTWTLIGTEAFF. The CDR3 region has the DNA TGTGCCAGCAGTTACACCTGGACTCTGATAGGAACTGAAGCTTTCTTT.

This sequence joins TRBV5-8 and TRBJ2-1; 8 bases agree with TRBD2. Germline loops: CDR1 SGHTS, CDR2 YDEGEE. V lost 4 bases, J lost 9 bases, and 9 bases stayed unmatched. This CDR3 has 14 amino acids. The CDR3 sequence: CASSRGGIGSEQFF. CDR3 nucleotides: TGTGCCAGCAGCCGGGGGGGTATTGGGAGTGAGCAGTTCTTC. Full variable domain (rest looked up from reference TRBV5-8 and TRBJ2-1): EAGVTQSPTHLIKTRGQQATLRCSPISGHTSVYWYQQALGLGLQFLLWYDEGEERNRGNFPPRFSGRQFPNYSSELNVNALELEDSALYLCASSRGGIGSEQFFGPGTRLTVL.

V gene TRBV7-6 combines with J gene TRBJ2-1; maybe TRBD2 (6 bases). V was pared by 3 bases and J by 10 bases, with 22 bases between. The germline V gene has CDR1 SGHVS and CDR2 FNYEAQ. The CDR3 covers 16 residues. The CDR3 DNA follows: TGTGCCAGCAGCTTTTTTGGACGGCGGGAAGGCGGCGAGCAGTTCTTC. Amino acid sequence: CASSFFGRREGGEQFF.

The sample holds a few counts of this clone. The rearrangement uses TRBV24-1 and TRBJ1-6, with 9 bases matching TRBD1. CDR3 size: 15 residues. CDR1 KGHDR and CDR2 SFDVKD come from the germline V gene. The ends lost 8 bases at V and 14 bases at J; junction bases unmatched: 15. CDR3 sequence reads: CATIPGGTGMSSLHF. As DNA, the CDR3 is TGTGCCACCATCCCAGGGGGGACAGGGATGTCATCCCTCCACTTT.

The gene calls are TRBV2 and TRBJ2-7, with 7 bases that match TRBD2. The junction had 6 bases not matched to a gene; V was cut back by 5 bases and J by 5 bases. Germline V CDR1 and CDR2: SNHLY, FYNNEI. This CDR3 contains 13 residues. CDR3 sequence: CASSWEGLNEQYF. The DNA of the CDR3 is TGTGCCAGCAGTTGGGAGGGCCTAAACGAGCAGTACTTC.

The V call is TRBV28, the J call TRBJ1-2; TRBD1 might be the D (6 bases). CDR3 length: 15 residues. The V gene lost 6 bases and the J gene lost 4 bases, with 18 bases spanning the gap. Germline CDR1 and CDR2: MDHEN and SYDVKM. The CDR3 sequence: CASSRNVGAGYGYTF. As DNA, the CDR3 is TGTGCCAGCAGCCGAAATGTGGGGGCCGGCTATGGCTACACCTTC.

The chain couples TRBV10-3 to TRBJ1-4, with 7 bases fitting TRBD1. V was clipped by 6 bases and J by 7 bases; unmatched bases: 5. From germline, CDR1 is ENHRY and CDR2 SYGVKD. The CDR3 loop spans 13 amino acids. CDR3 amino acids: CAIREGAGEKLFF. In DNA, the CDR3 is TGTGCCATCAGAGAGGGGGCAGGTGAAAAACTGTTTTTT.

CDR3 sequence (DNA): TGCGCCAGCAGCTACTGGGGGGACAGGGCTTTGGTTAACTATGGCTACACCTTC. It yields the protein CASSYWGDRALVNYGYTF. This chain connects TRBV10-1 to TRBJ1-2, with 9 bases lining up with TRBD1. Trimming at V came to 6 bases and at J to 1 base, leaving 15 bases not matched to a gene. This CDR3 comprises 18 residues. The germline V gene has CDR1 WNHNN and CDR2 SYGVQD (reference sequence).

The chain joins TRBV6-2 or TRBV6-3 to TRBJ2-1, with 10 bases fitting TRBD2. Germline CDR1 and CDR2: MNHEY and SVGEGT. The trim removed 0 bases at V and 9 bases at J, leaving 14 bases unmatched. This CDR3 region has 18 residues. CDR3 in amino acids: CASSYSKSSGRAGAEQFF. The CDR3 nucleotides read TGTGCCAGCAGTTACTCGAAGTCAAGCGGGAGGGCCGGGGCTGAGCAGTTCTTC.

This clone came up a few times. This CDR3 reads CASSATSGGTSTDTQYF. The CDR3 DNA follows: TGTGCCAGCAGCGCAACTAGCGGGGGGACTAGCACAGATACGCAGTATTTT. The V and J genes are TRBV9 and TRBJ2-3, with 12 bases lining up with TRBD2. Germline values: CDR1 SGDLS, CDR2 YYNGEE. V was pared by 3 bases and J by 0 bases, with 5 bases of the junction left unmatched. This CDR3 comprises 17 residues.